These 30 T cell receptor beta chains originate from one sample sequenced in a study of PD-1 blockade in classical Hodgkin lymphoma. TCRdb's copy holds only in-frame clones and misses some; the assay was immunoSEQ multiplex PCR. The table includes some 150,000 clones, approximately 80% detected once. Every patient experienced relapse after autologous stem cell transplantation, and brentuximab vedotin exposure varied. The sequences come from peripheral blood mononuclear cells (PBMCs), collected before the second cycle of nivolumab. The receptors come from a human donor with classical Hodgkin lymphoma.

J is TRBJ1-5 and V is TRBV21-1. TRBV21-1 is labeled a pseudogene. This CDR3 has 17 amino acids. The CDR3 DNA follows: TGTGCCAGCAGCGTACGGGGCCACGGCTATAGCAATCAGCCCCAGCATTTT. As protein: CASSVRGHGYSNQPQHF.

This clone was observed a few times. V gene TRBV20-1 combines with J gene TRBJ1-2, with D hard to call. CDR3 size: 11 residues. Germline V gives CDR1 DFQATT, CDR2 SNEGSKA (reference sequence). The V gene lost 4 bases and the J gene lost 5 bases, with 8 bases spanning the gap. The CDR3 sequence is CSATREYGYTF. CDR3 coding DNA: TGCAGTGCTACAAGAGAGTATGGCTACACCTTC.

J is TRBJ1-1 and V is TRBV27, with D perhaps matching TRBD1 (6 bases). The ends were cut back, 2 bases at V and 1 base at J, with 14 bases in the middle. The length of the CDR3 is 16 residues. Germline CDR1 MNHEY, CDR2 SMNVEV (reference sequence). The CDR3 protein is CASSLDTGAGNTEAFF. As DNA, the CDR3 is TGTGCCAGCAGTTTAGATACGGGGGCTGGGAACACTGAAGCTTTCTTT.

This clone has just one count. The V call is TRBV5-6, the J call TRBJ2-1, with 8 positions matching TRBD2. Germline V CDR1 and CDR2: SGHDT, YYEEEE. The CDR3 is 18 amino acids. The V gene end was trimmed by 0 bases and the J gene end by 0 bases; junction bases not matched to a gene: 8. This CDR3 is CASSLARLAGSSYNEQFF. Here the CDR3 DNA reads TGTGCCAGCAGCTTGGCCAGGCTAGCGGGTAGCTCCTACAATGAGCAGTTCTTC. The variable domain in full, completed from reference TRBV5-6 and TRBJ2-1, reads DAGVTQSPTHLIKTRGQQVTLRCSPKSGHDTVSWYQQALGQGPQFIFQYYEEEERQRGNFPDRFSGHQFPNYSSELNVNALLLGDSALYLCASSLARLAGSSYNEQFFGPGTRLTVL.

As DNA, the CDR3 is TGTGCCAGCAGTCCGGGAACAGCGTATAATCAGCCCCAGCATTTT. Translation: CASSPGTAYNQPQHF. This rearrangement joins TRBV6-5 to TRBJ1-5; D remains unclear. The CDR3 is 15 residues long. Trimming cost V 5 bases and J 4 bases, with 15 bases left between them. Germline assignment: CDR1 MNHEY and CDR2 SVGAGI.

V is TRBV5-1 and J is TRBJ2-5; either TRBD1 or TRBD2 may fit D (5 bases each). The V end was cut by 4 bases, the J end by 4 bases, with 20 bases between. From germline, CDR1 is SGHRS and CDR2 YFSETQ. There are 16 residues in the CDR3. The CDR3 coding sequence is TGCGCCAGCAGCCCAGTCGGGACGGCAACCCCAGAGACCCAGTACTTC. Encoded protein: CASSPVGTATPETQYF.

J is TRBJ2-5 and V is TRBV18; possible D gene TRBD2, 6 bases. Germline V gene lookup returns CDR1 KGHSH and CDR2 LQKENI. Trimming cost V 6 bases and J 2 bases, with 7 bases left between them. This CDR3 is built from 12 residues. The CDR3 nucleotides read TGTGCCAGCTCGGAGGGGCAAGAGACCCAGTACTTC. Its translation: CASSEGQETQYF.

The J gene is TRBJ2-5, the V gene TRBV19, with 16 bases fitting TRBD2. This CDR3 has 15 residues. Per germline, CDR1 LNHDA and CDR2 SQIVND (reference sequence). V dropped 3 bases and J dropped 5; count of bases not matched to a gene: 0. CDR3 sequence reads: CASSMGLAGGETQYF. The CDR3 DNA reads TGTGCCAGTAGTATGGGACTAGCGGGGGGGGAGACCCAGTACTTC. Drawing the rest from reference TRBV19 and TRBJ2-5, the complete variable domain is DGGITQSPKYLFRKEGQNVTLSCEQNLNHDAMYWYRQDPGQGLRLIYYSQIVNDFQKGDIAEGYSVSREKKESFPLTVTSAQKNPTAFYLCASSMGLAGGETQYFGPGTRLLVL.

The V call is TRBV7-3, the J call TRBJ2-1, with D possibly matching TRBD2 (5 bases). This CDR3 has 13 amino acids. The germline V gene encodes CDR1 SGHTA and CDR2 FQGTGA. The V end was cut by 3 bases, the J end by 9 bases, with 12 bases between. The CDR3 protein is CASSFKRETEQFF. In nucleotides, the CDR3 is TGTGCCAGCAGCTTTAAAAGGGAGACTGAGCAGTTCTTC.

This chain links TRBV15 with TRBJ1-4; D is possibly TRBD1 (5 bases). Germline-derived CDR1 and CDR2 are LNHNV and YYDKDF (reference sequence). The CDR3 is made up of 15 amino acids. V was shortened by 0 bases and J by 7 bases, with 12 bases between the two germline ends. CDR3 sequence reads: CATSRDRGGSEKLFF. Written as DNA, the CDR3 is TGTGCCACCAGCAGAGATCGGGGGGGATCTGAAAAACTGTTTTTT. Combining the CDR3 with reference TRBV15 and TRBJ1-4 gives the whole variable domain DAMVIQNPRYQVTQFGKPVTLSCSQTLNHNVMYWYQQKSSQAPKLLFHYYDKDFNNEADTPDNFQSRRPNTSFCFLDIRSPGLGDTAMYLCATSRDRGGSEKLFFGSGTQLSVL.

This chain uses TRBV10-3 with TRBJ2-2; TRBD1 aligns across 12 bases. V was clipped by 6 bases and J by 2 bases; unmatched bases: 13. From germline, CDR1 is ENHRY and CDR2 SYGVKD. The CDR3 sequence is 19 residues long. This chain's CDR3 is CAISPPPGQGALNTGELFF. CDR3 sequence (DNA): TGTGCCATCAGCCCCCCCCCGGGACAGGGGGCCCTTAACACCGGGGAGCTGTTTTTT.

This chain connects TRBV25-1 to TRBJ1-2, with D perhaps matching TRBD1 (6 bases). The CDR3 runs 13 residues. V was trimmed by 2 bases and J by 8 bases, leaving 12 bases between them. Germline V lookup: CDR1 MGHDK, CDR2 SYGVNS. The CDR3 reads CASSEAGGGGYTF. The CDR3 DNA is TGTGCCAGCAGTGAAGCCGGGGGCGGGGGCTACACCTTC.

CDR3 sequence reads: CASSEGGQETQYF. The CDR3 nucleotides are TGTGCCAGCAGTGAAGGCGGCCAAGAGACCCAGTACTTC. The chain carries TRBV6-1 and TRBJ2-5, with D uncertain. The CDR3 loop spans 13 amino acids. The V and J ends lost 1 base and 1 base respectively, with 4 bases between them. CDR1 is MNHNS and CDR2 is SASEGT in the germline V gene.

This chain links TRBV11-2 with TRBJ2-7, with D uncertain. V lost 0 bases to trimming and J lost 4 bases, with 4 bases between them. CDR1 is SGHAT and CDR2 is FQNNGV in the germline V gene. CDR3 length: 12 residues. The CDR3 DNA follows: TGTGCCAGCAGCTTAGAGGGGTACGAGCAGTACTTC. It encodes CASSLEGYEQYF.

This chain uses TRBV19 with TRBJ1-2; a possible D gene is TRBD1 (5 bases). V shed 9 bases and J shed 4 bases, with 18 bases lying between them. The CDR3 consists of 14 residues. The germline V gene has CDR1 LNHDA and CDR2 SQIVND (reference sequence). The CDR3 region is CASTLVDRSYGYTF. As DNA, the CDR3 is TGTGCCAGCACCCTGGTTGACAGAAGCTATGGCTACACCTTC.

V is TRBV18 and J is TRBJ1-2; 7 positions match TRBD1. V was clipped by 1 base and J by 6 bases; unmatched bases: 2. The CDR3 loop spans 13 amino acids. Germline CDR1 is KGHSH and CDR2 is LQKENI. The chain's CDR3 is CASSPRDSDGYTF. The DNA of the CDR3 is TGTGCCAGCTCACCACGGGACAGCGATGGCTACACCTTC.

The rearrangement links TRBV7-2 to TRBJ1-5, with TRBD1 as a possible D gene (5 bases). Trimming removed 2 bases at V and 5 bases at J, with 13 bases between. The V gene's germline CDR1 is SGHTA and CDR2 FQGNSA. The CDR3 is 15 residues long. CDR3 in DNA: TGTGCCAGCAGCTTAACCGGGACCTACCATCAGCCCCAGCATTTT. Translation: CASSLTGTYHQPQHF.

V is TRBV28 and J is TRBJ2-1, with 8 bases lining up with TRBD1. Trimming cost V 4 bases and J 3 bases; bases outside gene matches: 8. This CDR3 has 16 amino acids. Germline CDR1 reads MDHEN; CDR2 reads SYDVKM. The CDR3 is CASSSQGAIGYNEQFF. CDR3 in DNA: TGTGCCAGCAGTTCTCAGGGGGCGATCGGCTACAATGAGCAGTTCTTC.

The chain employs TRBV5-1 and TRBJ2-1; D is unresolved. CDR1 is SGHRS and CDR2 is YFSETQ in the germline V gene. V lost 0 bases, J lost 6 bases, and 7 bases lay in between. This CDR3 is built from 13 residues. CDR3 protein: CASSLGVGNEQFF. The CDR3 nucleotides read TGCGCCAGCAGCTTGGGGGTTGGCAATGAGCAGTTCTTC.

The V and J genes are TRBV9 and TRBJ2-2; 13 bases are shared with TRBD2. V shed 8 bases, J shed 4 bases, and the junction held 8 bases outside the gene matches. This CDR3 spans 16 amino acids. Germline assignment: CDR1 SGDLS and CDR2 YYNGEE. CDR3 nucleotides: TGTGCCAGTCACCCGGGACTAGCGGGGAGCACCGGGGAGCTGTTTTTT. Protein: CASHPGLAGSTGELFF.

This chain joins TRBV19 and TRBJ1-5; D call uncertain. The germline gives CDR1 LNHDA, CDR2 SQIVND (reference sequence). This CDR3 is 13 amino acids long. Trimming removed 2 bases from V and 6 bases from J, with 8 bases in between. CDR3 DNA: TGTGCCAGTAGTATAAATTTTCTTCAGCCCCAGCATTTT. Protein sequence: CASSINFLQPQHF.

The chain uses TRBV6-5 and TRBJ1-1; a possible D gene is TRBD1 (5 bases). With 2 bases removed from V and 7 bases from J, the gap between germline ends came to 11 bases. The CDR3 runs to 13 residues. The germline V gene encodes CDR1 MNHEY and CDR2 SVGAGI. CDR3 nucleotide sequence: TGTGCCAGCAGTTACACCCGACAGATTGAAGCTTTCTTT. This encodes CASSYTRQIEAFF.

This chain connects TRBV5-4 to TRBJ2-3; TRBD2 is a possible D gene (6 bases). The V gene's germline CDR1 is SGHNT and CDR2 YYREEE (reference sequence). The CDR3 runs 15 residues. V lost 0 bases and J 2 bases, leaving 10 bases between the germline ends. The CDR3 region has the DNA TGTGCCAGCAGCTTGGGTAGCGGAGTCACAGATACGCAGTATTTT. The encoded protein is CASSLGSGVTDTQYF.

CDR3: CASSVRQGEGAEAFF. CDR3 bases: TGCGCCAGCAGCGTACGACAGGGGGAAGGGGCTGAAGCTTTCTTT. This rearrangement joins TRBV5-1 to TRBJ1-1; TRBD1 aligns across 9 bases. CDR1 and CDR2 (germline): SGHRS, YFSETQ. The CDR3 consists of 15 residues. V shed 4 bases and J 6 bases; nucleotides not matched to a gene: 10.

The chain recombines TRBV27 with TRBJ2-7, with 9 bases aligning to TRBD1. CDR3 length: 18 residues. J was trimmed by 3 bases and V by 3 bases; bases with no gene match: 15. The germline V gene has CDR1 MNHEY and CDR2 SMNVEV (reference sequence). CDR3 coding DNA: TGTGCCAGCAGTTTTTCGGGACAGGGTAAGCGAGGCCACTACGAGCAGTACTTC. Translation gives CASSFSGQGKRGHYEQYF.

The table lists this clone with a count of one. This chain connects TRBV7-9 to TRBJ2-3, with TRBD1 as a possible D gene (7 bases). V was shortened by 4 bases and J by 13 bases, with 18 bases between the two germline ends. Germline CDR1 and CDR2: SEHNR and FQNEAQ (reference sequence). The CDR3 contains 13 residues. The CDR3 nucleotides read TGTGCCAGCAGCTCATACAGGGGACTCACCGAGTATTTT. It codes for CASSSYRGLTEYF.

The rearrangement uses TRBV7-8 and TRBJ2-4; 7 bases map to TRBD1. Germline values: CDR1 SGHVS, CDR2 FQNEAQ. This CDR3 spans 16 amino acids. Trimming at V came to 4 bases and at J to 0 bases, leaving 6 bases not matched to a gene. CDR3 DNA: TGTGCCAGCAGCTCATCGGGACAGCTAGCCAAAAACATTCAGTACTTC. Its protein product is CASSSSGQLAKNIQYF.

CDR3 nucleotides: TGTGCCAGCAGCCCCCCCGGCTCGGGGGGCTACACCTTC. Amino acids: CASSPPGSGGYTF. V usage is TRBV7-8 and J usage is TRBJ1-2; no definite D call. The CDR3 sequence is 13 residues long. Germline loops: CDR1 SGHVS, CDR2 FQNEAQ. The V end was cut by 5 bases, the J end by 8 bases, with 15 bases between.

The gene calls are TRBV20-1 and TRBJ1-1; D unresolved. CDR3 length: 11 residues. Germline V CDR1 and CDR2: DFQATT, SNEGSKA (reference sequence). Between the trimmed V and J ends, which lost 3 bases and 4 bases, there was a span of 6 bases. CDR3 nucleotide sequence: TGCAGTGCTAGGGGAGGCACTGAAGCTTTCTTT. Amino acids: CSARGGTEAFF.

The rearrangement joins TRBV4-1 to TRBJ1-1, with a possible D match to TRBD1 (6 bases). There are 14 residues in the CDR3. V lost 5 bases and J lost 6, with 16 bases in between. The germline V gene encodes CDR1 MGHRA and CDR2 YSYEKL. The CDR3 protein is CASSERGSGSEAFF. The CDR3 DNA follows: TGCGCCAGCAGCGAAAGGGGGAGCGGGTCTGAAGCTTTCTTT.